These T cell receptor beta chains were read from a single sample in a study of shared T cell receptors in the human thymus. Sequencing used immunoSEQ multiplex PCR; TCRdb keeps in-frame clones, though not all of them. The table shows more than 550,000 clones, with 70% to 90% occurring only once. These same data were also listed under a study on human thymus T cells.

Sequencing was done on a sample of thymocytes. The receptor source for this set is a boy under three years old with a congenital heart defect. Each CDR3 is given with its conserved first and last residue. A D gene is named only where the DNA matches it firmly. Clone sizes are given selectively: once, few, many, or a class where the clone is expanded.

v_gene	abundance	d_gene	j_gene	CDR3aa	CDR3nt
TRBV9	.	.	TRBJ1-2	CASSTQKGSGYGYTF	TGTGCCAGCAGCACTCAAAAGGGGTCGGGCTATGGCTACACCTTC
TRBV6-1	.	.	TRBJ1-3	CASSESFSGNTIYF	TGTGCCAGCAGTGAATCCTTCTCTGGAAACACCATATATTTT
TRBV27	.	TRBD2	TRBJ2-7	CASKLTSGSRRSSYEQYF	TGTGCCAGCAAATTGACTAGCGGTTCTCGTCGCAGCTCCTACGAGCAGTACTTC
TRBV28	few	.	TRBJ1-3	CASGGNWKAGGNTIYF	TGTGCCAGCGGAGGAAATTGGAAGGCGGGGGGAAACACCATATATTTT
TRBV30	.	TRBD2	TRBJ2-3	CAWSHSGGAVTEDTQYF	TGTGCCTGGAGTCACAGCGGGGGGGCCGTTACCGAAGATACGCAGTATTTT
TRBV25-1	few	TRBD2	TRBJ2-2	CASSRTSDTGELFF	TGTGCCAGCAGTAGGACTAGCGACACCGGGGAGCTGTTTTTT
TRBV6-1	.	.	TRBJ1-1	CASSEQGMNTEAFF	TGTGCCAGCAGTGAACAGGGGATGAACACTGAAGCTTTCTTT
TRBV10-2	once	.	TRBJ1-5	CASSENQSNQPQHF	TGCGCCAGCAGTGAGAATCAGAGCAATCAGCCCCAGCATTTT
TRBV7-9	.	TRBD2	TRBJ2-7	CASSLEREPYEQYF	TGTGCCAGCAGCTTAGAGCGGGAACCCTACGAGCAGTACTTC
TRBV5-4	.	TRBD2	TRBJ2-3	CASSPKRTSGGGPDTQYF	TGTGCCAGCAGCCCCAAAAGGACTAGCGGCGGGGGACCAGATACGCAGTATTTT
TRBV6-1	.	.	TRBJ2-3	CASSEGGSTVYTDTQYF	TGTGCCAGCAGTGAAGGAGGCTCGACAGTCTACACAGATACGCAGTATTTT
TRBV10-2	.	.	TRBJ2-1	CASSADFSYNEQFF	TGCGCCAGCAGTGCAGACTTCTCCTACAATGAGCAGTTCTTC
TRBV11-2	few	.	TRBJ1-1	CASRPGGGMNTEAFF	TGTGCCAGCAGACCCGGGGGGGGTATGAACACTGAAGCTTTCTTT
TRBV2	.	.	TRBJ2-7	CASRVQGQSYEQYF	TGTGCCAGCAGGGTTCAGGGGCAATCCTACGAGCAGTACTTC
TRBV7-9	.	TRBD2	TRBJ2-3	CASKPTSVRTDTQYF	TGTGCCAGCAAACCGACTAGCGTACGCACAGATACGCAGTATTTT
TRBV15	.	.	TRBJ2-3	CATSREGGGRFPHTDTQYF	TGTGCCACCAGCAGAGAAGGAGGGGGCAGGTTCCCTCACACAGATACGCAGTATTTT
TRBV5-1	.	.	TRBJ2-7	CASSLGESPYEQYF	TGCGCCAGCAGCTTGGGAGAAAGCCCTTACGAGCAGTACTTC
TRBV28	few	TRBD2	TRBJ2-7	CASSPLGRELSYEQYF	TGTGCCAGCAGTCCCCTTGGGCGGGAGTTGTCCTACGAGCAGTACTTC
TRBV6-5	.	TRBD1	TRBJ1-2	CASRTGRYYGYTF	TGTGCCAGCCGGACAGGGAGGTACTATGGCTACACCTTC
TRBV25-1	.	TRBD1	TRBJ2-5	CASSEPKWLGQGFSTQYF	TGTGCCAGCAGTGAACCCAAGTGGCTTGGACAGGGGTTTAGTACCCAGTACTTC
TRBV4-1	.	.	TRBJ2-5	CASSLREAEQETQYF	TGCGCCAGCAGCCTCAGGGAGGCGGAGCAAGAGACCCAGTACTTC
TRBV10-3	.	TRBD2	TRBJ2-1	CAISTSGNVGEQFF	TGTGCCATCAGTACTAGCGGGAATGTGGGTGAGCAGTTCTTC
TRBV6-6	.	.	TRBJ2-7	CAIQSGRVSYEQYF	TGTGCCATCCAGTCAGGCAGGGTATCCTACGAGCAGTACTTC
TRBV2	few	TRBD1	TRBJ2-1	CASSEAGTGLDEQFF	TGTGCCAGCAGTGAAGCGGGGACAGGGCTCGATGAGCAGTTCTTC
TRBV28	few	.	TRBJ1-1	CASSLFTECNMNTEAFF	TGTGCCAGCAGTTTATTTACAGAATGTAACATGAACACTGAAGCTTTCTTT
TRBV5-6	once	TRBD2	TRBJ2-7	CASNTGGVSYEQYF	TGTGCCAGCAACACCGGGGGGGTCTCCTACGAGCAGTACTTC
TRBV6-5	.	.	TRBJ1-5	CASSYSSRLQPQHF	TGTGCCAGCAGTTACTCGAGTCGACTACAGCCCCAGCATTTT
TRBV9	.	TRBD1	TRBJ1-1	CASSERGGDRGHGTEAFF	TGTGCCAGCAGCGAAAGGGGGGGGGACAGGGGGCATGGAACTGAAGCTTTCTTT
TRBV5-6	.	.	TRBJ1-6	CASSLRGDTRSSYNSPLHF	TGTGCCAGCAGCTTGCGTGGAGATACCCGGAGCTCCTATAATTCACCCCTCCACTTT
TRBV9	.	TRBD1	TRBJ1-4	CASSAAGGTNEKLFF	TGTGCCAGCAGCGCAGCAGGGGGAACTAATGAAAAACTGTTTTTT
TRBV6-5	.	TRBD2	TRBJ2-7	CASSQRTSPTYEQYF	TGTGCCAGCAGTCAAAGGACTAGCCCCACCTACGAGCAGTACTTC
TRBV20-1	few	.	TRBJ1-1	CSASRGKKAFF	TGCAGTGCATCCAGGGGAAAGAAAGCTTTCTTT
TRBV28	.	.	TRBJ2-7	CASRGGTKREQYF	TGTGCCAGCAGGGGGGGGACAAAACGGGAGCAGTACTTC
TRBV5-5	.	.	TRBJ2-7	CASSTPYEQYF	TGTGCCAGCAGCACTCCCTACGAGCAGTACTTC
TRBV14	.	TRBD2	TRBJ2-1	CASSQASSGGINEQFF	TGTGCCAGCAGCCAAGCGTCTAGCGGGGGGATCAATGAGCAGTTCTTC
TRBV4-3	.	.	TRBJ2-1	CASSQGTSRGNEQFF	TGCGCCAGCAGCCAAGGGACGTCCCGGGGCAATGAGCAGTTCTTC
TRBV28	.	.	TRBJ2-3	CASSPPGRTDTQYF	TGTGCCAGCAGTCCCCCGGGGAGGACAGATACGCAGTATTTT
TRBV27	.	TRBD1	TRBJ2-5	CASQDRGREETQYF	TGTGCCAGCCAGGACAGGGGGCGCGAGGAGACCCAGTACTTC
TRBV6-5	.	TRBD1	TRBJ1-1	CASSYSRGGENTEAFF	TGTGCCAGCAGTTACTCCCGAGGGGGCGAGAACACTGAAGCTTTCTTT
TRBV7-2	.	.	TRBJ1-2	CASSLTPTSQGNNGYTF	TGTGCCAGCAGCTTAACCCCAACATCACAGGGTAACAATGGCTACACCTTC
TRBV9	.	.	TRBJ2-1	CASSAELGLPDEQFF	TGTGCCAGCAGCGCTGAATTGGGACTTCCCGATGAGCAGTTCTTC
TRBV28	.	TRBD1	TRBJ1-3	CASSLGTGSSGNTIYF	TGTGCCAGCAGTTTAGGGACAGGGAGCTCTGGAAACACCATATATTTT